This T cell receptor beta chain was identified in a study of control samples from healthy donors and cancer patients. Assay used: immunoSEQ multiplex PCR; TCRdb lists only in-frame clones, some missing. The sample has some 110,000 clones, roughly 91% seen once. This CDR3 comprises 13 residues. V was clipped by 7 bases and J by 4 bases, with 13 bases between them. Germline CDR1 reads SGHTA; CDR2 reads FQGNSA. Sequenced material: blood. This sequence originates from a woman in her 70s in good health. The chain carries TRBV7-2 and TRBJ1-2; D gene ambiguous. CDR3 amino acids: CASTNSASYGYTF. CDR3 DNA: TGTGCCAGCACCAATTCAGCCTCCTATGGCTACACCTTC.